These T cell receptor beta chains were read from a single sample in a study of STAT5B mutations in CD4+ large granular lymphocyte leukemia. The repertoire was sequenced with immunoSEQ multiplex PCR; TCRdb's copy has only in-frame clones and lacks some. The sample holds about 30,000 clones; roughly nine tenths are singletons and the top ten take approximately 3.5%. Sequencing was performed on CD4+ T cells from blood buffy coats. Receptors originate from a human donor in good health. CDR3s include the opening cysteine and the closing phenylalanine or tryptophan. The order of the fields is J gene, V gene, CDR3 protein.

J gene: TRBJ2-3; V gene: TRBV28; CDR3 protein: CASSGGGTDTQYF
J gene: TRBJ2-7; V gene: TRBV7-2; CDR3 protein: CASSQSGTSVSYEQYF
J gene: TRBJ1-2; V gene: TRBV15; CDR3 protein: CATSRDRSGYGYTF
J gene: TRBJ2-1; V gene: TRBV7-2; CDR3 protein: CASSFSSDYNEQFF
J gene: TRBJ1-1; V gene: TRBV19; CDR3 protein: CASSRESGFQGMNTEAFF
J gene: TRBJ2-5; V gene: TRBV9; CDR3 protein: CASSAGQGRETQYF
J gene: TRBJ2-1; V gene: TRBV7-3; CDR3 protein: CASSSRLANYNEQFF
J gene: TRBJ1-3; V gene: TRBV19; CDR3 protein: CASSLQGIRGNTIYF
J gene: TRBJ2-7; V gene: TRBV7-2; CDR3 protein: CASSPERYSYEQYF
J gene: TRBJ2-1; V gene: TRBV19; CDR3 protein: CASSMGRGQRLYNEQFF
J gene: TRBJ1-1; V gene: TRBV6-6; CDR3 protein: CASEGTLNTEAFF
J gene: TRBJ1-1; V gene: TRBV10-3; CDR3 protein: CAIMRDRDEAFF
J gene: TRBJ1-3; V gene: TRBV5-4; CDR3 protein: CASSLSGDSGNTIYF
J gene: TRBJ1-1; V gene: TRBV2; CDR3 protein: CASTGQTMNTEAFF
J gene: TRBJ1-5; V gene: TRBV19; CDR3 protein: CASSILGEGNQPQHF
J gene: TRBJ2-2; V gene: TRBV7-3; CDR3 protein: CASSSRGPLTRGAVF
J gene: TRBJ2-3; V gene: TRBV7-8; CDR3 protein: CASSRGLAGDTTDTQYF
J gene: TRBJ2-5; V gene: TRBV6-5; CDR3 protein: CASSDWTRKETQYF
J gene: TRBJ2-5; V gene: TRBV6-6; CDR3 protein: CASSNQRGQETQYF
J gene: TRBJ1-4; V gene: TRBV28; CDR3 protein: CASSSPGQGGQKLFF
J gene: TRBJ1-4; V gene: TRBV19; CDR3 protein: CASTSVPGQVFF
J gene: TRBJ2-7; V gene: TRBV11-2; CDR3 protein: CASSLVWDRGYEQYF
J gene: TRBJ1-4; V gene: TRBV5-5; CDR3 protein: CASTLTGLNEKLFF
J gene: TRBJ2-2; V gene: TRBV2; CDR3 protein: CASSVSYYTGELFF
J gene: TRBJ1-1; V gene: TRBV18; CDR3 protein: CASSPPMGRLNTEAFF
J gene: TRBJ1-1; V gene: TRBV5-8; CDR3 protein: CASSLGTEAFF